The subject of this entry is one TCR beta chain. What it recognizes is unknown. This CDR3 region has 13 residues. Trimming took off 6 bases at V and 1 base at J, with 13 bases between the two ends. Germline V gene lookup returns CDR1 SQVTM and CDR2 ANQGSEA. The entry originates in a study of post-analysis software for immune sequencing data. The study, taken as a whole, reports: Among multiple sclerosis patients, normalized Chao1 diversity was significantly below that of controls. Samples from one preparation batch, clustered by F measure, grouped strongly together. TRBV5-6, TRBV5-1 and TRBV20-1 belonged to a set of five TRBV segments that were more frequent in patients than controls.

The TCR beta cDNA libraries carried unique molecular identifiers. Using its own MiXCR run on the PCR reads, TCRdb lists one record per CDR3 protein. The sample has about 680,000 distinct CDR3 sequences; approximately 60% are singletons. The chain recombines TRBV29-1 with TRBJ2-7; a possible D gene is TRBD2 (6 bases). Material for sequencing was blood. This TCR came from a girl under 10 years old with multiple sclerosis. This CDR3 reads CSVWDSRSYEQYF. DNA of the CDR3: TGCAGCGTCTGGGACTCGAGGTCCTACGAGCAGTACTTC.